These 20 T cell receptor beta chains originate from one sample sequenced in a study of T cells in localized non-small cell lung cancer (dated by TCRdb to between 2020 and 2021). Libraries were made using the immunoSEQ multiplex PCR assay. TCRdb holds this immuneACCESS table with in-frame rearrangements only. Some clones are missing; in checked studies, unresolved V genes explain under half, and the rest has no known cause. The table for this sample lists tens of thousands of clones; 88% of them were counted only once. In total, the top ten clones hold 5.5% to 6.5% of the sample. Sequencing was performed on PBMCs, taken before any cancer treatment. These TCRs come from a man between 35 and 75 years old with stage II lung adenocarcinoma.

This clone was recorded once. The chain employs TRBV1 and TRBJ2-3. TRBV1 is flagged as a pseudogene. This CDR3 has 15 amino acids. CDR3 bases: TGCACCAGCAGCCAAAGGATGAAGGGCACAGATACGCAGTATTTT. It codes for CTSSQRMKGTDTQYF.

This chain uses TRBV7-3 with TRBJ1-3, with D unresolved. V was cut by 0 bases and J by 3 bases, with 3 bases left in between. CDR3 size: 13 residues. CDR1 and CDR2 from the germline V gene are SGHTA and FQGTGA. The CDR3 is CASSLTDGNTIYF. In DNA, the CDR3 is TGTGCCAGCAGCTTAACGGATGGAAACACCATATATTTT.

The chain couples TRBV6-5 to TRBJ1-4; no reliable D call. Per the germline V gene, CDR1 is MNHEY and CDR2 is SVGAGI. CDR3 size: 14 residues. V gave up 5 bases and J gave up 7 bases, with 14 bases separating them. The CDR3 is CASSRVQRGEKLFF. The CDR3 DNA is TGTGCCAGCAGTCGCGTCCAGAGAGGTGAAAAACTGTTTTTT.

The genes are TRBV7-8 and TRBJ1-3; unclear D gene. CDR3 length: 14 residues. Germline lookup yields CDR1 SGHVS and CDR2 FQNEAQ. V lost 5 bases and J lost 1, with 9 bases in between. CDR3 region: CASSQAPSGNTIYF. CDR3 bases: TGTGCCAGCAGCCAGGCCCCATCTGGAAACACCATATATTTT.

The chain links TRBV6-5 to TRBJ1-1, with a possible D match to TRBD1 (5 bases). The V end was cut by 5 bases, the J end by 3 bases, with 13 bases between. The CDR3 covers 14 residues. Germline V gene data show CDR1 as MNHEY and CDR2 as SVGAGI. The CDR3 DNA follows: TGTGCCAGCAGTGGGGCCGGGCCCTACACTGAAGCTTTCTTT. Translating it yields CASSGAGPYTEAFF.

The J gene is TRBJ1-1, the V gene TRBV6-6, with 12 nucleotides matching TRBD1. This CDR3 is 16 amino acids long. Trimming at V came to 0 bases and at J to 5 bases, leaving 4 bases not matched to a gene. The germline V gene encodes CDR1 MNHNY and CDR2 SVGAGI (reference sequence). The CDR3 bases are TGTGCCAGCAGTTACTCGAGGGACAGGGGGCCGACTGAAGCTTTCTTT. It translates to CASSYSRDRGPTEAFF.

V and J are TRBV6-1 and TRBJ1-1; D is perhaps TRBD1 (6 bases). Germline loops: CDR1 MNHNS, CDR2 SASEGT. The V end lost 4 bases, the J end lost 3 bases, and 9 bases lay between the germline ends. CDR3 length equals 13 residues. The CDR3 nucleotides are TGTGCCAGCAGTGGTCCAGGGGACACTGAAGCTTTCTTT. Amino acid sequence: CASSGPGDTEAFF.

The V call is TRBV19, the J call TRBJ1-2; 8 bases align to TRBD1. This CDR3 spans 15 amino acids. Trimming at V came to 3 bases and at J to 4 bases, leaving 7 bases not matched to a gene. Looked up from germline, CDR1 is LNHDA and CDR2 is SQIVND (reference sequence). The CDR3: CASSILGQGGYGYTF. The CDR3 DNA is TGTGCCAGTAGTATCCTAGGACAGGGCGGCTATGGCTACACCTTC. The variable domain in full, with the rest retrieved from reference TRBV19 and TRBJ1-2, is DGGITQSPKYLFRKEGQNVTLSCEQNLNHDAMYWYRQDPGQGLRLIYYSQIVNDFQKGDIAEGYSVSREKKESFPLTVTSAQKNPTAFYLCASSILGQGGYGYTFGSGTRLTVV.

V and J are TRBV18 and TRBJ1-5; the D gene is possibly TRBD1 (6 bases). Trimming shortened V by 3 bases and J by 4 bases, and 13 bases separated the two germline ends. The CDR3 has 15 residues. Germline V lookup: CDR1 KGHSH, CDR2 LQKENI. The CDR3 protein is CASSPRTVPNQPQHF. Written as DNA, the CDR3 is TGTGCCAGCTCACCGCGGACAGTGCCTAATCAGCCCCAGCATTTT.

The chain has TRBV9 and TRBJ2-7; a weak D match, TRBD2 (6 bases). The CDR3 is 14 amino acids. Trimming left V 0 bases short and J 4 bases short, with 11 bases between. In germline, CDR1 is SGDLS, CDR2 YYNGEE. The CDR3 is CASSVEPAGYEQYF. DNA for the CDR3: TGTGCCAGCAGCGTAGAGCCGGCGGGATACGAGCAGTACTTC.

In this sample, this clone turned up a few times. The junction does not match germline at one end; this may be a read error. The V and J genes are TRBV5-4 and TRBJ2-1, with a possible D match to TRBD2 (5 bases). Germline V gene data show CDR1 as SGHNT and CDR2 as YYREEE (reference sequence). CDR3 size: 13 residues. This CDR3 reads CERLRSSYNEQFF. The CDR3 DNA reads TGCGAGCGGTTACGGAGCTCCTACAATGAGCAGTTCTTC.

The V and J genes are TRBV7-3 and TRBJ2-3; 13 positions match TRBD2. CDR3 length equals 16 residues. Germline-derived CDR1 and CDR2 are SGHTA and FQGTGA. V lost 5 bases to trimming and J lost 6 bases; unmatched junction nucleotides: 8. In DNA, the CDR3 is TGTGCCAGCAGCATACTAGCGGGGGGGCCCTGGGATACGCAGTATTTT. Protein sequence: CASSILAGGPWDTQYF.

V gene TRBV6-5 combines with J gene TRBJ1-4; 7 bases map to TRBD1. The CDR3 is 14 amino acids. CDR1 is MNHEY, CDR2 SVGAGI, per germline. V shed 5 bases and J 5 bases; nucleotides not matched to a gene: 5. The CDR3 reads CASSRDSWNEKLFF. The DNA for the CDR3 is TGTGCCAGCAGTCGGGACAGCTGGAATGAAAAACTGTTTTTT.

V usage is TRBV27 and J usage is TRBJ1-3, with TRBD1 identical over 7 bases. The CDR3 totals 15 residues. Trimming removed 5 bases from V and 3 bases from J; junction bases left unmatched: 7. The germline CDR1 and CDR2 sequences are MNHEY and SMNVEV (reference sequence). CDR3 nucleotides: TGTGCCAGCAGTCGTCAGGGGGTTGATGGAAACACCATATATTTT. It is translated as CASSRQGVDGNTIYF.

This clone is a singleton in its sample. This chain links TRBV6-1 with TRBJ2-5, with 10 bases aligning to TRBD1. The germline V gene has CDR1 MNHNS and CDR2 SASEGT. The V gene end was trimmed by 7 bases and the J gene end by 4 bases; junction bases not matched to a gene: 9. CDR3 length equals 15 residues. As DNA, the CDR3 is TGTGCCAGCAAGGGGGACAGGGGCTTCGGAGAGACCCAGTACTTC. Protein: CASKGDRGFGETQYF.

On this clone itself: At one boundary the junction diverges from the germline segment, which might be a read error. V usage is TRBV9 and J usage is TRBJ2-3; D is perhaps TRBD1 or TRBD2 (5 bases each). Germline CDR1 SGDLS, CDR2 YYNGEE. This CDR3 is 13 amino acids long. The CDR3 DNA sequence: TGTGCCAGCAGCGTAGGTGTCTCGGGGCCGGCAAATTTT. Translation: CASSVGVSGPANF. Using reference TRBV9 and TRBJ2-3 for the parts outside the CDR3, the full variable domain is DSGVTQTPKHLITATGQRVTLRCSPRSGDLSVYWYQQSLDQGLQFLIQYYNGEERAKGNILERFSAQQFPDLHSELNLSSLELGDSALYFCASSVGVSGPANFGPGTRLTVL.

The V gene is TRBV11-2, the J gene TRBJ2-4; TRBD1 matches 8 bases. The J segment lost 4 bases and the V segment lost 0 bases, leaving 5 bases of the junction unmatched. The CDR3 consists of 16 residues. Germline V gene lookup returns CDR1 SGHAT and CDR2 FQNNGV. The CDR3 sequence is CASSLEAGGVKNIQYF. The CDR3 region has the DNA TGTGCCAGCAGCTTAGAGGCAGGGGGCGTTAAAAACATTCAGTACTTC.

The chain combines TRBV5-4 with TRBJ2-7; D ambiguous. Looked up from germline, CDR1 is SGHNT and CDR2 is YYREEE (reference sequence). The CDR3 is 16 residues long. Trimming shortened V by 0 bases and J by 0 bases, and 13 bases separated the two germline ends. The CDR3 sequence is CASSLGRPGSSYEQYF. CDR3 coding DNA: TGTGCCAGCAGCTTGGGTCGACCCGGAAGCTCCTACGAGCAGTACTTC. Supplemented by reference TRBV5-4 and TRBJ2-7, the full variable domain reads ETGVTQSPTHLIKTRGQQVTLRCSSQSGHNTVSWYQQALGQGPQFIFQYYREEENGRGNFPPRFSGLQFPNYSSELNVNALELDDSALYLCASSLGRPGSSYEQYFGPGTRLTVT.

This chain uses TRBV19 with TRBJ1-2; D uncertain. The CDR3 runs 12 residues. CDR1 is LNHDA and CDR2 is SQIVND in the germline V gene (reference sequence). Deletions cut 9 bases from V and 1 base from J, with 9 bases between. CDR3 residues: CASDQINYGYTF. In nucleotides, the CDR3 is TGTGCCAGCGATCAGATTAACTATGGCTACACCTTC.

The genes are TRBV7-3 and TRBJ2-7; either TRBD1 or TRBD2 may fit D (5 bases each). CDR1 and CDR2 (germline): SGHTA, FQGTGA. The CDR3 consists of 14 residues. Trimming removed 6 bases from V and 5 bases from J, with 17 bases in between. CDR3 loop: CASRSEVWGNEQYF. CDR3 sequence (DNA): TGTGCCAGCAGGTCAGAGGTCTGGGGGAACGAGCAGTACTTC.